The clone carrying this T cell receptor (beta chain) occurred a few times. As yet, its antigen is unknown. TCRdb re-called the RT-PCR reads through MiXCR, storing one row per CDR3 protein. Of around 200,000 distinct CDR3 sequences detected, about 9.3% appear once; the ten largest clones hold 9.5% to 13%. The entry originates in a study of response to subunit inactivated influenza vaccine. Points from the study as a whole: Every seasonal influenza vaccination brings in few new T cells, the authors suggested.

The sequencing used non-naive T cells sorted from PBMCs, collected on the day of vaccination. This TCR was recovered from a man in his fifties who received an inactivated influenza vaccine.

CDR3: CASSEGRGPTGELFF. The CDR3 DNA sequence: TGTGCCAGCAGTGAGGGGAGGGGACCCACCGGGGAGCTGTTTTTT. This sequence joins TRBV2 and TRBJ2-2; 7 bases are shared with TRBD2. The germline V gene encodes CDR1 SNHLY and CDR2 FYNNEI. The CDR3 length is 15 residues. Losses at the gene ends were 3 bases for V and 4 bases for J; bases not matched to a gene: 5. Using reference TRBV2 and TRBJ2-2 for the parts outside the CDR3, the full variable domain is EPEVTQTPSHQVTQMGQEVILRCVPISNHLYFYWYRQILGQKVEFLVSFYNNEISEKSEIFDDQFSVERPDGSNFTLKIRSTKLEDSAMYFCASSEGRGPTGELFFGEGSRLTVL.